These 5 T cell receptor beta chains were all obtained from the same sample, sequenced in a study of T-cell memory formation after mild COVID-19. MiXCR, applied by TCRdb to the 5' RACE reads, yields one record per CDR3 protein. Of roughly 200,000 distinct CDR3 sequences in the sample, about a sixth are singletons; the top ten hold 2.4%. What was sequenced was PBMCs or a T cell subset sorted from them (not recorded which). The receptor set was obtained from an adult woman who had mild COVID-19 (a few samples of this study predate the infection). Cell type and time point are not known.

This chain joins TRBV3-1 and TRBJ2-3; TRBD2 matches 11 bases. The CDR3 loop spans 19 amino acids. Trimming took 0 bases from V and 2 from J; bases not matched to a gene: 10. CDR1 and CDR2 from the germline V gene are LGHDT and YNNKEL (reference sequence). The CDR3 DNA reads TGTGCCAGCAGCCAAGATGGATGGGTAGCGGGGGGGACCACAGATACGCAGTATTTT. Amino acids: CASSQDGWVAGGTTDTQYF.

This clonotype occurred a few times. This sequence joins TRBV25-1 and TRBJ2-3; TRBD2 agrees at 7 bases. This CDR3 has 15 residues. Germline-derived CDR1 and CDR2 are MGHDK and SYGVNS. The junction had 5 bases not matched to a gene; V was cut back by 3 bases and J by 2 bases. The CDR3 loop reads CASSDLAAYTDTQYF. CDR3 nucleotide sequence: TGTGCCAGCAGTGATCTAGCGGCTTACACAGATACGCAGTATTTT.

V usage is TRBV30 and J usage is TRBJ2-2; D not resolved. V lost 2 bases, J lost 3 bases, and 4 bases lay in between. Germline CDR1 and CDR2: GTSNPN and SVGIG (reference sequence). The CDR3 is made up of 12 amino acids. CDR3 region: CAWSRDTGELFF. The CDR3 nucleotides read TGTGCCTGGAGTCGTGACACCGGGGAGCTGTTTTTT.

This clonotype was counted a few times. The chain links TRBV5-1 to TRBJ2-5; the D gene is possibly TRBD2 (6 bases). CDR1 SGHRS and CDR2 YFSETQ come from the germline V gene. V was trimmed by 7 bases and J by 4 bases, leaving 20 bases between them. CDR3 length: 15 amino acids. For the CDR3, the DNA is TGCGCCAGCGGCGGGGCGGCTCTTGGTACAGAGACCCAGTACTTC. Translated, it gives CASGGAALGTETQYF.

J is TRBJ2-1 and V is TRBV6-2 or TRBV6-3; no clear D. Germline-derived CDR1 and CDR2 are MNHEY and SVGEGT. Trimming left V 2 bases short and J 8 bases short, with 22 bases between. The CDR3 extends over 17 amino acids. The CDR3: CASSYPEEPHSFDEQFF. Here the CDR3 DNA reads TGTGCCAGCAGTTACCCCGAAGAACCCCATTCGTTTGATGAGCAGTTCTTC.